This is a list of T cell receptor beta chains from one sample in a study of blood T cell repertoires in COVID-19. Using immunoSEQ multiplex PCR, the repertoire was profiled, and TCRdb retains in-frame clones only, with some absent. Among 100,000 or so clones listed, approximately 92% were seen once. Sequenced input: peripheral blood. Source of these receptors: a woman aged 45-60 years with COVID-19, enrolled during active disease. Each CDR3 is given with its conserved first and last residue. The D gene is left open where the match is weak. Clone size, where shown, is once, few, many, or a class for clones that have expanded.

CDR3aa	CDR3nt	d_gene	abundance	v_gene	j_gene
CASSGGQGTAEAFF	TGCGCCAGCAGCGGGGGACAGGGGACCGCTGAAGCTTTCTTT	TRBD1	.	TRBV5-1	TRBJ1-1
CASTATGEGNQPQHF	TGTGCCAGTACTGCCACAGGGGAGGGCAATCAGCCCCAGCATTTT	TRBD1	.	TRBV19	TRBJ1-5
CASSPYRDTEAFF	TGTGCCAGCAGTCCCTACCGGGACACTGAAGCTTTCTTT	.	.	TRBV12-3/TRBV12-4	TRBJ1-1
CASQTVYEQYF	TGTGCCAGTCAGACAGTCTACGAGCAGTACTTC	.	.	TRBV6-5	TRBJ2-7
CASTSQGRRPNYGYTF	TGTGCCAGCACCTCACAGGGGAGAAGACCTAACTATGGCTACACCTTC	TRBD1	.	TRBV7-2	TRBJ1-2
CASSRDRRHSPLHF	TGTGCCAGCAGCAGAGACAGGCGGCATTCACCCCTCCACTTT	.	.	TRBV28	TRBJ1-6
CASSIGQLNTEAFF	TGTGCCAGTAGTATAGGACAGCTGAACACTGAAGCTTTCTTT	.	.	TRBV19	TRBJ1-1
CASSFGLAGTDTQYF	TGTGCCAGCAGCTTCGGACTAGCGGGCACAGATACGCAGTATTTT	TRBD2	.	TRBV5-6	TRBJ2-3
CASSRRDPQGEQFF	TGTGCCAGCAGTAGGAGGGACCCTCAAGGTGAGCAGTTCTTC	.	.	TRBV27	TRBJ2-1
CASTIQPSGANVLTF	TGTGCCAGCACCATACAGCCCTCTGGGGCCAACGTCCTGACTTTC	.	few	TRBV11-2	TRBJ2-6
CASSPLQGLTYGYTF	TGTGCCAGCAGCCCCTTACAGGGGTTGACCTATGGCTACACCTTC	TRBD1	.	TRBV9	TRBJ1-2
CSVERENGYGYTF	TGCAGCGTTGAACGTGAGAACGGCTATGGCTACACCTTC	.	.	TRBV29-1	TRBJ1-2
CASSLGTASNYGYTF	TGTGCCAGCAGCTTAGGGACAGCCTCTAACTATGGCTACACCTTC	.	.	TRBV7-2	TRBJ1-2
CASSKYGYTF	TGTGCCAGTAGCAAATATGGCTACACCTTC	.	.	TRBV19	TRBJ1-2
CASSISSRVNTEAFF	TGTGCCAGTAGTATAAGCAGCAGGGTGAACACTGAAGCTTTCTTT	.	.	TRBV19	TRBJ1-1
CASSPDRASYGYTF	TGCGCCAGCAGCCCGGACAGGGCTAGCTATGGCTACACCTTC	TRBD1	.	TRBV5-1	TRBJ1-2
CASSLGGLSSYNEQFF	TGCGCCAGCAGCTTGGGGGGGCTGAGCTCCTACAATGAGCAGTTCTTC	.	.	TRBV5-1	TRBJ2-1
CAIKAGQSSTDTQYF	TGTGCCATCAAGGCAGGACAGTCTAGCACAGATACGCAGTATTTT	.	.	TRBV10-3	TRBJ2-3
CASSLWTGENYGYTF	TGCGCCAGCAGCTTGTGGACAGGGGAGAACTATGGCTACACCTTC	TRBD1	once	TRBV5-1	TRBJ1-2
CASSIRRQGTNEKLFF	TGTGCCAGCAGCATCCGAAGACAGGGCACTAATGAAAAACTGTTTTTT	TRBD1	.	TRBV5-6	TRBJ1-4
CASSEAPGQGNYGYTF	TGTGCCAGCAGCGAGGCCCCGGGACAGGGGAACTATGGCTACACCTTC	TRBD1	.	TRBV9	TRBJ1-2
CAWLPSGTYNEQFF	TGTGCCTGGCTACCTAGCGGGACCTACAATGAGCAGTTCTTC	TRBD2	.	TRBV30	TRBJ2-1